This is a list of T cell receptor beta chains from one sample in a study of cytomegalovirus exposure and HLA in healthy donors. Here immunoSEQ multiplex PCR was the method, and the copy in TCRdb shows in-frame clones only, minus some. In the table there are about 190,000 clones, about four fifths of which are singletons. The sequenced sample consisted of PBMCs. The receptors originated from a woman between 50 and 59 years old in good health and CMV-seropositive. Each CDR3 is given with its conserved first and last residue. A D gene is named only where the DNA matches it firmly. Clone size, where shown, is once, few, many, or a class for clones that have expanded.

cdr3_aa: CASSTARGLVGEQYF
cdr3_nt: TGTGCCAGCAGTACGGCCAGGGGGCTTGTGGGCGAGCAGTACTTC
clone_size: once
v_call: TRBV28
j_call: TRBJ2-7
d_call: TRBD1

cdr3_aa: CSAKGRPDTEAFF
cdr3_nt: TGCAGCGCGAAGGGGCGCCCGGACACTGAAGCTTTCTTT
clone_size: few
v_call: TRBV29-1
j_call: TRBJ1-1
d_call: .

cdr3_aa: CASSPDRGTNQPQHF
cdr3_nt: TGTGCCAGCAGCCCAGACAGGGGCACAAATCAGCCCCAGCATTTT
clone_size: .
v_call: TRBV7-2
j_call: TRBJ1-5
d_call: TRBD1

cdr3_aa: CASSAATGGSDTQYF
cdr3_nt: TGTGCCAGCAGCGCGGCGACAGGGGGCTCAGATACGCAGTATTTT
clone_size: few
v_call: TRBV6-1
j_call: TRBJ2-3
d_call: TRBD1

cdr3_aa: CASSFPPGMGIYEQYF
cdr3_nt: TGTGCCAGCAGTTTCCCCCCGGGGATGGGAATCTACGAGCAGTACTTC
clone_size: few
v_call: TRBV28
j_call: TRBJ2-7
d_call: .

cdr3_aa: CASRASGGAGTDTQYF
cdr3_nt: TGTGCCAGCAGAGCCAGCGGGGGGGCGGGCACAGATACGCAGTATTTT
clone_size: .
v_call: TRBV6-4
j_call: TRBJ2-3
d_call: TRBD2

cdr3_aa: CASSQDNRANYGYTF
cdr3_nt: TGCGCCAGCAGCCAAGATAACAGGGCTAACTATGGCTACACCTTC
clone_size: .
v_call: TRBV4-3
j_call: TRBJ1-2
d_call: .

cdr3_aa: CASSRLVETQYF
cdr3_nt: TGTGCCAGCAGTCGACTCGTCGAGACCCAGTACTTC
clone_size: once
v_call: TRBV2
j_call: TRBJ2-5
d_call: .

cdr3_aa: CASRRTGGQDIQYF
cdr3_nt: TGTGCCAGCAGAAGGACAGGGGGCCAGGACATTCAGTACTTC
clone_size: .
v_call: TRBV6-5
j_call: TRBJ2-4
d_call: TRBD1

cdr3_aa: CASSQDPSGTSGGEGETQYF
cdr3_nt: TGTGCCAGCAGCCAAGACCCCTCCGGGACTAGCGGGGGCGAGGGAGAGACCCAGTACTTC
clone_size: .
v_call: TRBV4-2
j_call: TRBJ2-5
d_call: TRBD2

cdr3_aa: CASSLGLQETQYF
cdr3_nt: TGCGCCAGCAGCCTGGGACTCCAAGAGACCCAGTACTTC
clone_size: .
v_call: TRBV5-1
j_call: TRBJ2-5
d_call: .

cdr3_aa: CASSFAGINTQYF
cdr3_nt: TGTGCCAGTAGTTTCGCGGGGATTAATACGCAGTATTTT
clone_size: once
v_call: TRBV19
j_call: TRBJ2-3
d_call: .

cdr3_aa: CASRQDRNTEAFF
cdr3_nt: TGCGCCAGCAGACAGGACAGGAACACTGAAGCTTTCTTT
clone_size: few
v_call: TRBV5-1
j_call: TRBJ1-1
d_call: .

cdr3_aa: CASSLLTGGYNEQFF
cdr3_nt: TGTGCCAGCAGCTTACTTACAGGGGGCTACAATGAGCAGTTCTTC
clone_size: .
v_call: TRBV7-9
j_call: TRBJ2-1
d_call: TRBD1

cdr3_aa: CASTGHIAKNIQYF
cdr3_nt: TGTGCCAGCACCGGACACATAGCCAAAAACATTCAGTACTTC
clone_size: .
v_call: TRBV6-1
j_call: TRBJ2-4
d_call: .